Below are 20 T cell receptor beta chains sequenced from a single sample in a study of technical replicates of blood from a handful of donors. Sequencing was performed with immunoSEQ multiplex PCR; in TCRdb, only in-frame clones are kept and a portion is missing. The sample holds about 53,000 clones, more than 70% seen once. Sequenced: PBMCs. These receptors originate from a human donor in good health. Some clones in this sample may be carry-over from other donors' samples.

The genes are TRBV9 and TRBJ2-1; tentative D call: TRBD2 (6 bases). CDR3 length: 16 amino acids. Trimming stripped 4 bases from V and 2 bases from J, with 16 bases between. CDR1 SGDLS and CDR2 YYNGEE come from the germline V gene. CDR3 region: CASSNRDSSAYNEQFF. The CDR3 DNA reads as TGTGCCAGCAGCAACCGGGACTCCTCTGCCTACAATGAGCAGTTCTTC. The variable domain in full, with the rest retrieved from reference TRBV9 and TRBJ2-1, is DSGVTQTPKHLITATGQRVTLRCSPRSGDLSVYWYQQSLDQGLQFLIQYYNGEERAKGNILERFSAQQFPDLHSELNLSSLELGDSALYFCASSNRDSSAYNEQFFGPGTRLTVL.

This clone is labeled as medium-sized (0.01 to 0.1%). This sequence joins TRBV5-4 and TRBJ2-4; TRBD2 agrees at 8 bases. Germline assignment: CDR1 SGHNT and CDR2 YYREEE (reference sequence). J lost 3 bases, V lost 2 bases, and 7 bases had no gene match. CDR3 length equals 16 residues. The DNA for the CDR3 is TGTGCCAGCAGCTTATTGACGGGGGGGGGCAAAAACATTCAGTACTTC. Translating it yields CASSLLTGGGKNIQYF.

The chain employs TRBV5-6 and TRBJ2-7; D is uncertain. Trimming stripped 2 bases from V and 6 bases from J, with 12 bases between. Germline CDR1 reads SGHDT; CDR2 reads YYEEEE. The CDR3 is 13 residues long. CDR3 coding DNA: TGTGCCAGCAGCTTCCATCGGTTCGGCGAGCAGTACTTC. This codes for CASSFHRFGEQYF.

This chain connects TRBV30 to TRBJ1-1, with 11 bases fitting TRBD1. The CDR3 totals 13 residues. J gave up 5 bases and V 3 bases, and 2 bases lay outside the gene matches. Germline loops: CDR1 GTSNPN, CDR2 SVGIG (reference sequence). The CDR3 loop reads CAWRGQGGTEAFF. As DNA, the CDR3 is TGTGCCTGGAGGGGACAGGGGGGTACTGAAGCTTTCTTT.

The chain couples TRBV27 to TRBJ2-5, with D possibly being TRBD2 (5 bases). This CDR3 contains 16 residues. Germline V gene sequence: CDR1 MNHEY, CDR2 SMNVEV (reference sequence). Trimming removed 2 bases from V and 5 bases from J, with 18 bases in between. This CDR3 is CASSLGGSPGRETQYF. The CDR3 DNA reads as TGTGCCAGCAGTTTAGGAGGCTCCCCTGGACGGGAGACCCAGTACTTC.

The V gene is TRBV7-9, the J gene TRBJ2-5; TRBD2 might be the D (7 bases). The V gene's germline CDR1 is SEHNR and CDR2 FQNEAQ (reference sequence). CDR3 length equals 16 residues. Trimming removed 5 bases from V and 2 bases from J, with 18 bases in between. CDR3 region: CASSTRGAGAQETQYF. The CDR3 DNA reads TGTGCCAGCAGCACCAGAGGTGCGGGGGCTCAAGAGACCCAGTACTTC.

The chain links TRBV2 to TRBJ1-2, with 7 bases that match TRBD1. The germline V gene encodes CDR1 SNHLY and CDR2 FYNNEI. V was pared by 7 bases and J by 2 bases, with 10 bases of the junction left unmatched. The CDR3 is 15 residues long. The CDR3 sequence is CASIRLLTGNYGYTF. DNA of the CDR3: TGTGCCAGCATTCGACTCCTGACAGGGAACTATGGCTACACCTTC. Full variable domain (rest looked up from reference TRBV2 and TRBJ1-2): EPEVTQTPSHQVTQMGQEVILRCVPISNHLYFYWYRQILGQKVEFLVSFYNNEISEKSEIFDDQFSVERPDGSNFTLKIRSTKLEDSAMYFCASIRLLTGNYGYTFGSGTRLTVV.

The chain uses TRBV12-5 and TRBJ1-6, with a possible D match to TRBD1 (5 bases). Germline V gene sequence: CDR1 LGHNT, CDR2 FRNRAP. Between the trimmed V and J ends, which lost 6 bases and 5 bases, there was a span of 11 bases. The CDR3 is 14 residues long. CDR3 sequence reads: CASGQENHNSPLHF. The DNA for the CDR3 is TGTGCTAGTGGACAGGAGAACCATAATTCACCCCTCCACTTT.

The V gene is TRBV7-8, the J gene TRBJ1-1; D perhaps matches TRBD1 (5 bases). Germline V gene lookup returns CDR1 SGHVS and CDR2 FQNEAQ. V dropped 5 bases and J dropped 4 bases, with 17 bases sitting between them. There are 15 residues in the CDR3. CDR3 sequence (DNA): TGTGCCAGCAGCCCAAGATCAGGGAGGGGCACTGAAGCTTTCTTT. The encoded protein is CASSPRSGRGTEAFF.

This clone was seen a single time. CDR3 DNA sequence: TGTGCCAGCAGCTGGGAGGCTGAGACCCAGTACTTC. It encodes CASSWEAETQYF. V and J are TRBV5-4 and TRBJ2-5; possibly TRBD2 for D (6 bases). The CDR3 totals 12 residues. V was shortened by 3 bases and J by 5 bases, with 8 bases between the two germline ends. Germline V lookup: CDR1 SGHNT, CDR2 YYREEE (reference sequence).

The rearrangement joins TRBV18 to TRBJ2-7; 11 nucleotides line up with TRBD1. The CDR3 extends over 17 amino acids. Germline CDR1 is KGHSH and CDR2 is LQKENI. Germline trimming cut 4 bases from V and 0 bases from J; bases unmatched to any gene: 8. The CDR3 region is CASSLAGTGGGSYEQYF. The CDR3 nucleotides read TGTGCCAGCTCACTCGCCGGGACAGGGGGGGGCTCCTACGAGCAGTACTTC.

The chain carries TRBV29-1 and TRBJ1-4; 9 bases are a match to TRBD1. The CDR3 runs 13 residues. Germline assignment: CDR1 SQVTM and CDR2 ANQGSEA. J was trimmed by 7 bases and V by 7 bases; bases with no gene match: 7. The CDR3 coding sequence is TGCAGCGCCTCCGGGACAGGGCTTGAAAAACTGTTTTTT. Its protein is CSASGTGLEKLFF. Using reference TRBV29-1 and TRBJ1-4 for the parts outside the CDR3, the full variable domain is SAVISQKPSRDICQRGTSLTIQCQVDSQVTMMFWYRQQPGQSLTLIATANQGSEATYESGFVIDKFPISRPNLTFSTLTVSNMSPEDSSIYLCSASGTGLEKLFFGSGTQLSVL.

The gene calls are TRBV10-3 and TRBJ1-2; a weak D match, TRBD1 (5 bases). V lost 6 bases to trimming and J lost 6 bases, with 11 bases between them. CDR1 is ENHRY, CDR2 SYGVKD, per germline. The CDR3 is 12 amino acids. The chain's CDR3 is CAISGGNNGYTF. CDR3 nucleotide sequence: TGTGCCATCAGCGGGGGGAACAATGGCTACACCTTC.

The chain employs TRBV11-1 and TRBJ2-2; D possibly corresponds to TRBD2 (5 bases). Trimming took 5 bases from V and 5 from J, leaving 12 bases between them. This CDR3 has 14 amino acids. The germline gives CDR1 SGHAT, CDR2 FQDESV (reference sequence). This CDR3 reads CASSPTGGTGELFF. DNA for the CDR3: TGTGCCAGCAGCCCCACGGGCGGGACCGGGGAGCTGTTTTTT. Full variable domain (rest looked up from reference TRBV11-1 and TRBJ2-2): EAEVAQSPRYKITEKSQAVAFWCDPISGHATLYWYRQILGQGPELLVQFQDESVVDDSQLPKDRFSAERLKGVDSTLKIQPAELGDSAMYLCASSPTGGTGELFFGEGSRLTVL.

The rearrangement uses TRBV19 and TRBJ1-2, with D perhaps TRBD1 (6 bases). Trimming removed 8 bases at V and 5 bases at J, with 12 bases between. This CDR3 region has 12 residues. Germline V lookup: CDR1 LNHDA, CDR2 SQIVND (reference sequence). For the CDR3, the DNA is TGTGCCAGTCATGGCAGGGGATATGGCTACACCTTC. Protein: CASHGRGYGYTF.

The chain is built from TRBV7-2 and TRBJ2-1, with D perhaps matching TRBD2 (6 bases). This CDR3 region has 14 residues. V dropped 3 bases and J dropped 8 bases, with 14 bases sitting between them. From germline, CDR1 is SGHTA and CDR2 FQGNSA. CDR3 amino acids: CASSFTGVGDEQFF. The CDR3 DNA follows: TGTGCCAGCAGCTTTACGGGAGTCGGGGATGAGCAGTTCTTC.

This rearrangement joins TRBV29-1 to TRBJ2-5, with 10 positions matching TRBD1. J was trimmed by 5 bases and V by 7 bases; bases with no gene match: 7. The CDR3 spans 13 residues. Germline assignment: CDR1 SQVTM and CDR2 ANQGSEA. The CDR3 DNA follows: TGCAGCGGATCTTCGGACAGGGGGGAGACCCAGTACTTC. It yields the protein CSGSSDRGETQYF. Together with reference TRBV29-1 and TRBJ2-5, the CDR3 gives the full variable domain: SAVISQKPSRDICQRGTSLTIQCQVDSQVTMMFWYRQQPGQSLTLIATANQGSEATYESGFVIDKFPISRPNLTFSTLTVSNMSPEDSSIYLCSGSSDRGETQYFGPGTRLLVL.

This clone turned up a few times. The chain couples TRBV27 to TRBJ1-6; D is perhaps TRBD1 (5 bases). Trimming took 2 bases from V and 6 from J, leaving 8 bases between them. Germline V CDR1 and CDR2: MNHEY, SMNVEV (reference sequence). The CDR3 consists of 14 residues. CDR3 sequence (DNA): TGTGCCAGCAGTTTACGGGGGACTAATTCACCCCTCCACTTT. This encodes CASSLRGTNSPLHF.

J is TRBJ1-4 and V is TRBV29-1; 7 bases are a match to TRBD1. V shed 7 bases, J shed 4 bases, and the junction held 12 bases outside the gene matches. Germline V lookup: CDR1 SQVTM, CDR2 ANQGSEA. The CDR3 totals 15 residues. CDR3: CSGLLEGQNNEKLFF. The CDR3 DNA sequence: TGCAGCGGCCTCCTAGAGGGACAGAATAATGAAAAACTGTTTTTT.

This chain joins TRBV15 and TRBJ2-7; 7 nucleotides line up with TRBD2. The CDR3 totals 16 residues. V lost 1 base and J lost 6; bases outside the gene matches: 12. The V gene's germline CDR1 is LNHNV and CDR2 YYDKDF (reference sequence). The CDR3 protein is CATSRGRTGTTGEQYF. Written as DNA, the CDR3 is TGTGCCACCAGCAGAGGTCGGACTGGGACTACTGGCGAGCAGTACTTC.